This TCR beta chain was captured in a study of T-cell memory formation after mild COVID-19. This CDR3 region has 11 residues. V was pared by 6 bases and J by 10 bases, with 10 bases between. CDR1 and CDR2 (germline): MDHEN, SYDVKM. Concerning this clonotype itself: What it binds is unknown.

Study conclusions and caveats: There was no confirmation that second-wave clones peaking on day 37 were SARS-CoV-2 specific. Clones contracting over day 15 to 85 were CD4/CD8 balanced, with later expanders leaning CD4+.

After 5'RACE with constant-segment primers, TCR alpha and TCR beta cDNA libraries carrying sample barcodes and UMIs were obtained. Using its own MiXCR run on the 5' RACE reads, TCRdb lists one record per CDR3 protein. Among roughly 140,000 distinct CDR3 sequences, 13% to 15% were seen once, and the ten largest hold 25% to 30%. This receptor was identified in an adult woman who had mild COVID-19 (a few samples of this study predate the infection). Cell type and time point are not known. The V and J genes are TRBV28 and TRBJ2-1; no clear D. Sequenced: PBMCs or a T cell subset sorted from them (not recorded which). CDR3 protein: CASSPRAEQFF. For the CDR3, the DNA is TGTGCCAGCAGCCCCCGGGCCGAGCAGTTCTTC.